These 28 T cell receptor beta chains originate from one sample sequenced in a study of blood T cell repertoires in COVID-19. The table came from immunoSEQ multiplex PCR; TCRdb's copy has only in-frame clones and leaves some out. The sample includes fewer than 90,000 clones, approximately 80% of them seen just once. Sequenced sample: peripheral blood. The receptors stem from a human donor in a cohort sampled during active COVID-19.

The chain's CDR3 is CASSHGQGFSNQPQHF. The DNA for the CDR3 is TGTGCCAGCTCACATGGACAGGGGTTCAGCAATCAGCCCCAGCATTTT. The V call is TRBV18, the J call TRBJ1-5, with 9 bases matching TRBD1. This CDR3 region has 16 residues. Losses at the gene ends were 4 bases for V and 1 base for J; bases not matched to a gene: 5. CDR1 is KGHSH, CDR2 LQKENI, per germline.

The gene calls are TRBV3-1 (or the pseudogene TRBV3-2) and TRBJ2-1; unclear D gene. This CDR3 spans 12 amino acids. Per the germline V gene, CDR1 is LGHDT and CDR2 is YNNKEL (reference sequence). The V and J ends lost 4 bases and 8 bases respectively, with 9 bases between them. This CDR3 is CASSPAGYEQFF. The CDR3 DNA reads TGTGCCAGCAGCCCGGCCGGGTATGAGCAGTTCTTC.

The genes are TRBV29-1 and TRBJ2-3, with no clear D. V shed 5 bases and J shed 1 base, with 7 bases lying between them. Germline V gene lookup returns CDR1 SQVTM and CDR2 ANQGSEA. The CDR3 is made up of 12 amino acids. CDR3 DNA: TGCAGCGTTAACGGAGGCACAGATACGCAGTATTTT. It specifies CSVNGGTDTQYF.

The V and J genes are TRBV5-6 and TRBJ1-6; a possible D gene is TRBD1 (5 bases). The CDR3 covers 13 residues. Germline CDR1 is SGHDT and CDR2 is YYEEEE. V lost 4 bases and J lost 8, with 10 bases in between. Written as DNA, the CDR3 is TGTGCCAGCAGCCCAGACAGATATTCACCCCTCCACTTT. This translates into CASSPDRYSPLHF.

V gene TRBV28 combines with J gene TRBJ2-7, with TRBD1 matching over 8 bases. Germline lookup yields CDR1 MDHEN and CDR2 SYDVKM. V dropped 10 bases and J dropped 3; count of bases not matched to a gene: 8. The CDR3 loop spans 13 amino acids. The CDR3 DNA reads as TGTGCCACCGGATTGACAGGGGACTACGAGCAGTACTTC. As protein: CATGLTGDYEQYF.

The gene calls are TRBV18 and TRBJ2-1; tentatively, D is TRBD1 (6 bases). CDR1 is KGHSH, CDR2 LQKENI, per germline. The CDR3 is 15 amino acids. The V and J ends lost 3 bases and 3 bases respectively, with 12 bases between them. The CDR3 is CASSPLEGVYNEQFF. CDR3 coding DNA: TGTGCCAGCTCACCCCTCGAGGGGGTCTACAATGAGCAGTTCTTC.

The chain is built from TRBV9 and TRBJ2-3; weak D call: TRBD1 (6 bases). The CDR3 sequence is 12 residues long. V was clipped by 3 bases and J by 8 bases, with 10 bases between them. Germline V gives CDR1 SGDLS, CDR2 YYNGEE. CDR3 amino acids: CASSDQGGTQYF. CDR3 sequence (DNA): TGTGCCAGCAGCGATCAAGGGGGTACGCAGTATTTT.

This chain uses TRBV11-2 with TRBJ2-5; 14 bases match TRBD2. The CDR3 is 16 residues long. V dropped 5 bases and J dropped 3; count of bases not matched to a gene: 5. Germline CDR1 and CDR2: SGHAT and FQNNGV. The CDR3 nucleotides read TGTGCCAGCAGCCGGGGGACTAGCGGGAGCAAAGAGACCCAGTACTTC. It specifies CASSRGTSGSKETQYF. Using reference TRBV11-2 and TRBJ2-5 for the parts outside the CDR3, the full variable domain is EAGVAQSPRYKIIEKRQSVAFWCNPISGHATLYWYQQILGQGPKLLIQFQNNGVVDDSQLPKDRFSAERLKGVDSTLKIQPAKLEDSAVYLCASSRGTSGSKETQYFGPGTRLLVL.

The rearrangement joins TRBV5-1 to TRBJ2-3, with 11 bases matching TRBD2. The CDR3 runs to 16 residues. V lost 4 bases to trimming and J lost 5 bases; unmatched junction nucleotides: 9. CDR1 is SGHRS, CDR2 YFSETQ, per germline. CDR3 amino acids: CASSPDSGRAGDTQYF. The CDR3 region has the DNA TGCGCCAGCAGCCCCGATAGCGGGAGGGCCGGAGATACGCAGTATTTT. Full variable domain (remainder filled in from reference TRBV5-1 and TRBJ2-3): KAGVTQTPRYLIKTRGQQVTLSCSPISGHRSVSWYQQTPGQGLQFLFEYFSETQRNKGNFPGRFSGRQFSNSRSEMNVSTLELGDSALYLCASSPDSGRAGDTQYFGPGTRLTVL.

The V gene is TRBV18, the J gene TRBJ2-5; the match to TRBD1 covers 7 bases. The CDR3 spans 13 residues. Losses at the gene ends were 4 bases for V and 2 bases for J; bases not matched to a gene: 1. CDR1 and CDR2 (germline): KGHSH, LQKENI. The CDR3 reads CASSRGQQETQYF. Written as DNA, the CDR3 is TGTGCCAGCTCACGGGGACAGCAAGAGACCCAGTACTTC.

The table lists this clone with a count of one. The CDR3 coding sequence is TGTGCCAGCAGCCCAGGGCCGGCAGCACCCAACACTGAAGCTTTCTTT. Its protein is CASSPGPAAPNTEAFF. This chain connects TRBV11-3 to TRBJ1-1, with TRBD1 as a possible D gene (5 bases). This CDR3 has 16 residues. V shed 5 bases and J shed 2 bases, with 18 bases lying between them. The V gene's germline CDR1 is SGHNT and CDR2 YENEEA.

This chain uses TRBV9 with TRBJ2-1, with D hard to call. Germline CDR1 is SGDLS and CDR2 is YYNGEE. The V gene lost 0 bases and the J gene lost 9 bases, with 13 bases spanning the gap. The CDR3 runs to 14 residues. The CDR3 reads CASSVVATGGEQFF. The CDR3, as DNA: TGTGCCAGCAGCGTAGTGGCCACCGGCGGTGAGCAGTTCTTC. The complete variable domain, with remaining parts taken from reference TRBV9 and TRBJ2-1, reads DSGVTQTPKHLITATGQRVTLRCSPRSGDLSVYWYQQSLDQGLQFLIQYYNGEERAKGNILERFSAQQFPDLHSELNLSSLELGDSALYFCASSVVATGGEQFFGPGTRLTVL.

This clone was counted a single time. The chain carries TRBV5-6 and TRBJ2-7, with 7 bases matching TRBD2. With V trimmed by 2 bases and J by 4 bases, 6 bases remained unmatched. Germline V gene sequence: CDR1 SGHDT, CDR2 YYEEEE. This CDR3 comprises 14 residues. The CDR3 here is CASSFVGGIYEQYF. The CDR3 DNA is TGTGCCAGCAGCTTTGTCGGGGGGATATACGAGCAGTACTTC. Looking up the rest from reference TRBV5-6 and TRBJ2-7 gives the full variable domain: DAGVTQSPTHLIKTRGQQVTLRCSPKSGHDTVSWYQQALGQGPQFIFQYYEEEERQRGNFPDRFSGHQFPNYSSELNVNALLLGDSALYLCASSFVGGIYEQYFGPGTRLTVT.

This rearrangement joins TRBV7-6 to TRBJ1-6; a weak D match, TRBD1 (5 bases). The CDR3 has 15 amino acids. Germline-derived CDR1 and CDR2 are SGHVS and FNYEAQ. V shed 1 base and J shed 9 bases, with 13 bases lying between them. The CDR3 spells CASSLGGRATSPLHF. For the CDR3, the DNA is TGTGCCAGCAGCTTAGGTGGCAGGGCTACTTCACCCCTCCACTTT.

The chain uses TRBV7-3 and TRBJ2-1, with D possibly matching TRBD1 (6 bases). Germline lookup yields CDR1 SGHTA and CDR2 FQGTGA. Trimming left V 5 bases short and J 4 bases short, with 9 bases between. CDR3 size: 13 residues. The CDR3 DNA reads as TGTGCCAGCAGCGATGGACAGTACAATGAGCAGTTCTTC. This sequence encodes CASSDGQYNEQFF. Filled out from reference TRBV7-3 and TRBJ2-1, the complete variable domain reads GAGVSQTPSNKVTEKGKYVELRCDPISGHTALYWYRQSLGQGPEFLIYFQGTGAADDSGLPNDRFFAVRPEGSVSTLKIQRTERGDSAVYLCASSDGQYNEQFFGPGTRLTVL.

The chain uses TRBV7-9 and TRBJ2-5; D not resolved. Germline lookup yields CDR1 SEHNR and CDR2 FQNEAQ (reference sequence). This CDR3 is built from 13 residues. Trimming pared 3 bases from V and 0 bases from J, leaving 5 bases between. Here the CDR3 reads CASSFGYQETQYF. The DNA for the CDR3 is TGTGCCAGCAGCTTCGGTTACCAAGAGACCCAGTACTTC.

This clone was seen a single time. The V gene is TRBV11-2, the J gene TRBJ2-1; 8 bases are a match to TRBD2. The CDR3 loop spans 16 amino acids. The germline gives CDR1 SGHAT, CDR2 FQNNGV. The J segment lost 3 bases and the V segment lost 1 base, leaving 5 bases of the junction unmatched. This CDR3 is CASSLGASGRYNEQFF. CDR3 in DNA: TGTGCCAGCAGCTTAGGTGCTAGCGGGCGCTACAATGAGCAGTTCTTC.

This chain uses TRBV3-1 (or the pseudogene TRBV3-2) with TRBJ1-2; 8 bases agree with TRBD1. The length of the CDR3 is 15 residues. Germline assignment: CDR1 LGHDT and CDR2 YNNKEL (reference sequence). V trimming: 1 base; J trimming: 9 bases; junction bases outside the gene matches: 10. In DNA form, the CDR3 reads TGTGCCAGCAGCCAAGTCGGGCAGGGGGCCGCTCGCTACACCTTC. This translates into CASSQVGQGAARYTF.

This clone was seen once. The rearrangement joins TRBV6-5 to TRBJ2-2; tentative D call: TRBD2 (7 bases). The CDR3 has 15 amino acids. Germline CDR1 reads MNHEY; CDR2 reads SVGAGI. V shed 8 bases and J shed 0 bases, with 13 bases lying between them. In nucleotides, the CDR3 is TGTGCCAGCTGGGGGGGCACCACGAACACCGGGGAGCTGTTTTTT. The encoded protein is CASWGGTTNTGELFF.

The rearrangement uses TRBV9 and TRBJ2-4; tentative D call: TRBD1 (6 bases). CDR1 is SGDLS, CDR2 YYNGEE, per germline. The CDR3 consists of 13 residues. Deletions cut 4 bases from V and 9 bases from J, with 14 bases between. The CDR3 bases are TGTGCCAGCAGCCCGGGGACAACTTTCATTCAGTACTTC. This encodes CASSPGTTFIQYF.

This clone has just a few counts. This chain links TRBV2 with TRBJ2-7; TRBD1 might be the D (6 bases). Germline assignment: CDR1 SNHLY and CDR2 FYNNEI. The CDR3 extends over 14 amino acids. V lost 6 bases, J lost 2 bases, and 14 bases lay in between. CDR3 amino acids: CASSPTGIPYEQYF. As DNA, the CDR3 is TGTGCCAGCAGCCCGACAGGAATTCCCTACGAGCAGTACTTC. Drawing the rest from reference TRBV2 and TRBJ2-7, the complete variable domain is EPEVTQTPSHQVTQMGQEVILRCVPISNHLYFYWYRQILGQKVEFLVSFYNNEISEKSEIFDDQFSVERPDGSNFTLKIRSTKLEDSAMYFCASSPTGIPYEQYFGPGTRLTVT.

The V gene is TRBV28, the J gene TRBJ2-1; 9 nucleotides agree with TRBD1. Trimming cost V 6 bases and J 5 bases; bases outside gene matches: 5. The CDR3 is 14 residues long. Germline V lookup: CDR1 MDHEN, CDR2 SYDVKM. The CDR3 is CASSLTGGNNEQFF. CDR3 DNA sequence: TGTGCCAGCAGCCTGACAGGGGGAAACAATGAGCAGTTCTTC.

The V and J genes are TRBV24-1 and TRBJ2-5, with D perhaps TRBD1 (6 bases). The germline V and J ends were trimmed by 9 bases and 3 bases, with 13 bases remaining between them. This CDR3 spans 13 amino acids. Germline assignment: CDR1 KGHDR and CDR2 SFDVKD. The CDR3, as DNA: TGTGCCACCGGGGAGAGGGACAAAGAGACCCAGTACTTC. It encodes CATGERDKETQYF.

V usage is TRBV5-1 and J usage is TRBJ2-7; TRBD1 matches 10 bases. From germline, CDR1 is SGHRS and CDR2 YFSETQ. Unmatched junction bases numbered 4, after V lost 3 bases and J lost 4 bases. The CDR3 contains 14 residues. CDR3 DNA sequence: TGCGCCAGCAGCTCAGGGACAGGGGTTTACGAGCAGTACTTC. Its translation: CASSSGTGVYEQYF. Combining the CDR3 with reference TRBV5-1 and TRBJ2-7 gives the whole variable domain KAGVTQTPRYLIKTRGQQVTLSCSPISGHRSVSWYQQTPGQGLQFLFEYFSETQRNKGNFPGRFSGRQFSNSRSEMNVSTLELGDSALYLCASSSGTGVYEQYFGPGTRLTVT.

The chain combines TRBV5-6 with TRBJ2-1, with 7 bases aligning to TRBD2. After removal of 2 bases from V and 1 base from J, the junction contained 6 bases not matched to a gene. Germline CDR1 reads SGHDT; CDR2 reads YYEEEE. The length of the CDR3 is 16 residues. The DNA for the CDR3 is TGTGCCAGCAGCTTTGTGGGGGGGTATTCCTACAATGAGCAGTTCTTC. It codes for CASSFVGGYSYNEQFF.

The chain links TRBV3-1 (or the pseudogene TRBV3-2) to TRBJ2-2; D is perhaps TRBD1 (6 bases). V was cut by 8 bases and J by 1 base, with 17 bases left in between. Germline lookup yields CDR1 LGHDT and CDR2 YNNKEL (reference sequence). This CDR3 is 16 amino acids long. CDR3 protein: CASSQGGARNTGELFF. For the CDR3, the DNA is TGTGCCAGCTCCCAAGGGGGAGCTCGGAACACCGGGGAGCTGTTTTTT.

The chain recombines TRBV7-2 with TRBJ2-5, with D tentatively TRBD2 (5 bases). Trimming took 0 bases from V and 7 from J, leaving 9 bases between them. This CDR3 has 13 amino acids. Germline V lookup: CDR1 SGHTA, CDR2 FQGNSA. As DNA, the CDR3 is TGTGCCAGCAGCTTAGCTGGAGAGGGGACCCAGTACTTC. This gives the protein CASSLAGEGTQYF. Full variable domain (rest looked up from reference TRBV7-2 and TRBJ2-5): GAGVSQSPSNKVTEKGKDVELRCDPISGHTALYWYRQSLGQGLEFLIYFQGNSAPDKSGLPSDRFSAERTGGSVSTLTIQRTQQEDSAVYLCASSLAGEGTQYFGPGTRLLVL.

The V call is TRBV20-1, the J call TRBJ1-5; TRBD1 might be the D (5 bases). This CDR3 has 14 amino acids. Germline CDR1 is DFQATT and CDR2 is SNEGSKA (reference sequence). The V gene lost 3 bases and the J gene lost 1 base, with 10 bases spanning the gap. DNA for the CDR3: TGCAGTGCTAGTTGGGAGGGGAGCAATCAGCCCCAGCATTTT. Amino acid sequence: CSASWEGSNQPQHF.